The clone carrying this T cell receptor (beta chain) occurred a few times. Other nucleotide sequences in the sample specify the same CDR3. Original processing notes: Researchers report that nucleated cell counts were estimated from reference gene primer amplification. Profiled with immunoSEQ multiplex PCR; TCRdb holds only in-frame clones, not every one. That table furnishes V, J and clone size, whereas the DNA furnished D and trimming. The data show around 110,000 clones, with 80% to 85% seen just once and 0.8% to 0.9% held by the top ten. This sample is drawn from a study of blood T cell repertoires in COVID-19. For the study at large: Sites across the United States, Italy and Spain contributed samples from acute and convalescent COVID-19. T cells, B-cell-depleted T cells, or PBMCs supplied cDNA or gDNA.

With 6 bases clipped from V and 0 bases from J, the junction kept 3 bases outside the gene matches. The CDR3 is 14 amino acids. Germline CDR1 MNHEY, CDR2 SVGAGI. The sequenced material came from peripheral blood. This chain uses TRBV6-5 with TRBJ2-7; 9 nucleotides align to TRBD1. The clonotype originates from a woman between 65 and 79 years old with acute or convalescent COVID-19. This CDR3 is CASSLQGASYEQYF. CDR3 DNA sequence: TGTGCCAGCAGCTTACAGGGGGCCTCCTACGAGCAGTACTTC.